This paragraph reports one T cell receptor beta chain. Generated by immunoSEQ multiplex PCR, the TCRdb table keeps only in-frame clones and is missing some. Here the sample spans roughly 550,000 clones, around 78% being singletons. V shed 2 bases, J shed 6 bases, and the junction held 10 bases outside the gene matches. The CDR3 contains 16 residues. Looked up from germline, CDR1 is SGHTA and CDR2 is FQGNSA. These data originate in a study of shared T cell receptors in the human thymus. These data also formed part of another study, on human thymus T cells. That source notes: Having corrective surgery for congenital heart defects, healthy Finnish infants were the ones who donated. Corrective cardiac operations yielded the resected thymus tissue. Highly overlapping thymic repertoires in unrelated individuals were reported by related research.

The chain combines TRBV7-2 with TRBJ2-1; 7 bases are shared with TRBD2. The receptor was derived from a boy in the first two years of life with a congenital heart defect. Sequencing was carried out using thymocytes. In DNA form, the CDR3 reads TGTGCCAGCAGCTTATCTGCGGGAGTCATAGGCAATGAGCAGTTCTTC. Translated, it gives CASSLSAGVIGNEQFF.